This TCR beta chain was sequenced in a study of neoadjuvant anti-PD-1 for oral cavity cancer. Study background: Before surgery, most patients got three to four biweekly 3 mg/kg nivolumab doses. Patients without progression received a fourth nivolumab dose around day 43, then surgical resection on days 50-56. Overall study findings and caveats: Treg/Th17 ratio rose with pretreatment blood and fell with post-treatment tumor TCRbeta clonality.

V shed 5 bases and J 5 bases; nucleotides not matched to a gene: 10. CDR1 and CDR2 from the germline V gene are MNHEY and SMNVEV (reference sequence). The CDR3 loop spans 15 amino acids. Details on this clone: Its matching antigen is unknown.

Profiling relied on immunoSEQ multiplex PCR, and the TCRdb table lists in-frame clones only, not all of them. The top ten hold approximately 3% of the sample, which has some 71,000 clones, around 82% seen once. Blood cells were analyzed directly, without culture or expansion. The sequences come from PBMCs, collected before nivolumab (anti-PD-1) treatment. The sequence was obtained from a person aged 40 to 85 with oral cavity squamous cell carcinoma. The V and J genes are TRBV27 and TRBJ2-7; 9 bases fit TRBD1. The CDR3 DNA sequence: TGTGCCAGCAGTAAACCCGGGACAGGGTACCACGAGCAGTACTTC. As protein: CASSKPGTGYHEQYF.